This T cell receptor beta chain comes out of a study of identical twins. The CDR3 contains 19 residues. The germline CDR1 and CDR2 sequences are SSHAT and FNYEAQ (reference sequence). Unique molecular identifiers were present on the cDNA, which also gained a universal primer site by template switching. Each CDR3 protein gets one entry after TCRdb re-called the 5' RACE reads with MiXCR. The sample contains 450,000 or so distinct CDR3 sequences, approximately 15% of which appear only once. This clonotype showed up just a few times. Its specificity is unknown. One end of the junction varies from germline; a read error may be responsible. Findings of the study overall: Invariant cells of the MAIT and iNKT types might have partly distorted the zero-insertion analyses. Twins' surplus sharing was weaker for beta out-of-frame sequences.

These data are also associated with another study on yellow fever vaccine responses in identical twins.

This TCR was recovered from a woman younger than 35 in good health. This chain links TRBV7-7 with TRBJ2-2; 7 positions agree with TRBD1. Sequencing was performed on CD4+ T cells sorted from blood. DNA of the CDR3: TGTGCTAGCAGCTTAAACCCCCCCCCACGCGAGGGGGCGCTTGGGGAGCTGTTTTTT. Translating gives CASSLNPPPREGALGELFF.